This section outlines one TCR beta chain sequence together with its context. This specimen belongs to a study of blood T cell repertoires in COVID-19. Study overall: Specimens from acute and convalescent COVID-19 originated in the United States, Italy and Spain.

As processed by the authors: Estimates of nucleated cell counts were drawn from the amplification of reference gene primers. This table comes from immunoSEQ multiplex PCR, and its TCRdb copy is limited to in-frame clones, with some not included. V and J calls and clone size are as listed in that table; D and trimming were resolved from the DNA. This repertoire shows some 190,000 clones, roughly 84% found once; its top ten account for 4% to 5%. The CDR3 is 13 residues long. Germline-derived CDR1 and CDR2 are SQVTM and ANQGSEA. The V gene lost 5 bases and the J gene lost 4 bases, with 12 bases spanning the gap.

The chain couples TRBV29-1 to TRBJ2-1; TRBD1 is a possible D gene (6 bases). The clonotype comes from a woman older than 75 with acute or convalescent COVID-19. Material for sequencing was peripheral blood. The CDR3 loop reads CSVRRGRYNEQFF. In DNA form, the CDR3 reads TGCAGCGTTCGCAGGGGACGGTACAATGAGCAGTTCTTC.